The rows below give T cell receptor beta chains drawn from one sample of a study of neurological immune-mediated disorders. From the 5' RACE reads, TCRdb called clonotypes with MiXCR, one entry per CDR3 protein. The sample has 57,000 or so distinct CDR3 sequences, more than 7.5% seen once. Input material: PBMCs. The receptors were sampled from a man aged 25-45 years in good health. The CDR3 runs from the conserved cysteine through the conserved F or W. The order of the fields is J gene, clone size, V gene, D gene, CDR3 protein, CDR3 DNA. A D gene is named only where the DNA matches it firmly. Rows give clone size only sometimes, using once, few, many, or a class for an expanded clone.

>TRBJ1-4|few|TRBV10-3|-
CAIRNPGDGEKLFF
TGTGCCATCAGGAATCCGGGGGATGGAGAAAAACTGTTTTTT
>TRBJ2-7|few|TRBV28|TRBD1
CASSLGTGGAEQYF
TGTGCCAGCAGTCTCGGGACAGGGGGCGCCGAGCAGTACTTC
>TRBJ2-2|many|TRBV2|TRBD2
CASRTSANTGELFF
TGTGCCAGCCGCACTAGCGCTAACACCGGGGAGCTGTTTTTT
>TRBJ1-1|many|TRBV29-1|-
CSVDLAVKTEAFF
TGCAGCGTTGATCTTGCGGTCAAGACTGAAGCTTTCTTT
>TRBJ2-3|many|TRBV13|TRBD2
CASSRRSGGLGADTQYF
TGTGCCAGCAGCCGTCGATCGGGGGGACTAGGCGCAGATACGCAGTATTTT
>TRBJ2-1|-|TRBV29-1|TRBD2
CGVNKLAGGPGNEQFF
TGCGGCGTTAATAAACTAGCGGGAGGGCCTGGGAATGAGCAGTTCTTC
>TRBJ2-5|many|TRBV18|TRBD1
CASSSPGQGSETQYF
TGTGCCAGCTCATCCCCGGGACAGGGAAGTGAGACCCAGTACTTC
>TRBJ2-5|-|TRBV27|-
CASSHSIEGETQYF
TGTGCCAGCAGCCACAGCATCGAGGGGGAGACCCAGTACTTC
>TRBJ2-5|many|TRBV28|-
CASRTYRDLRAQYF
TGTGCCAGCAGGACATACCGGGACCTAAGAGCCCAGTACTTC
>TRBJ2-1|many|TRBV28|TRBD2
CASRKERGAYNEQFF
TGTGCCAGCAGGAAAGAGCGGGGGGCCTACAATGAGCAGTTCTTC
>TRBJ2-7|many|TRBV29-1|TRBD1
CSAVGQGKYEQYF
TGCAGCGCTGTGGGACAGGGAAAGTACGAGCAGTACTTC
>TRBJ2-5|-|TRBV5-1|TRBD1
CASSLDSQGADIQYF
TGCGCCAGCAGCTTGGATTCACAGGGGGCAGATATCCAGTACTTC
>TRBJ2-2|many|TRBV28|-
CASSLWGGELFF
TGTGCCAGCAGTTTGTGGGGCGGGGAGCTGTTTTTT
>TRBJ2-1|few|TRBV24-1|-
CATSDPSGGGPYNEQFF
TGTGCCACCAGTGATCCGTCTGGGGGAGGCCCCTACAATGAGCAGTTCTTC
>TRBJ2-1|many|TRBV6-5|TRBD2
CASSLTSGKWSYNEQFF
TGTGCCAGCAGCCTGACTAGCGGGAAGTGGTCCTACAATGAGCAGTTCTTC
>TRBJ2-3|many|TRBV12-3/TRBV12-4|-
CASSLDKTQYF
TGTGCCAGCAGTTTGGACAAGACGCAGTATTTT
>TRBJ2-5|many|TRBV4-1|TRBD2
CASRGLAGNMLEKETQYF
TGCGCCAGCCGAGGACTAGCGGGGAACATGTTGGAGAAAGAGACCCAGTACTTC
>TRBJ1-5|many|TRBV4-2|-
CASSSREGGDQPQHF
TGTGCCAGCAGCTCCCGCGAGGGGGGGGATCAGCCCCAGCATTTT
>TRBJ2-6|many|TRBV5-1|-
CASSRVDGANVLTF
TGCGCCAGCAGCCGGGTTGACGGGGCCAACGTCCTGACTTTC
>TRBJ2-1|many|TRBV2|TRBD2
CASSVEIAGAEQFF
TGTGCCAGCAGTGTCGAGATAGCGGGAGCTGAGCAGTTCTTC
>TRBJ1-5|many|TRBV6-6|TRBD1
CASSYGGQVDDQPQHF
TGTGCCAGCAGTTACGGGGGACAGGTCGACGATCAGCCCCAGCATTTT
>TRBJ2-7|-|TRBV11-1|-
CASSQDQSSYEQYF
TGTGCCAGCAGCCAAGACCAGAGCTCCTACGAGCAGTACTTC
>TRBJ2-7|-|TRBV27|-
CASSFKRGPQGYEQYF
TGTGCCAGCAGTTTCAAACGAGGCCCGCAGGGTTACGAGCAGTACTTC
>TRBJ2-7|many|TRBV28|TRBD1
CASSLPLGQGANEQYF
TGTGCCAGCAGTTTACCGCTAGGACAGGGGGCCAACGAGCAGTACTTC